A single sample is the source of the 32 T cell receptor beta chains below, sequenced in a study of cytomegalovirus exposure and HLA in healthy donors. The data were produced by immunoSEQ multiplex PCR, yet TCRdb's version contains in-frame clones alone and is incomplete. The table has 150,000 to 200,000 clones, about 84% seen once; the top ten hold more than 1.1%. What was sequenced was PBMCs. The source of these receptors is a woman aged 18-29 years in good health and CMV-seronegative.

J is TRBJ1-5 and V is TRBV2, with D hard to call. CDR3 length: 13 amino acids. Germline V gene lookup returns CDR1 SNHLY and CDR2 FYNNEI. Trimming stripped 3 bases from V and 5 bases from J, with 8 bases between. This CDR3 reads CASSEEGYQPQHF. As DNA, the CDR3 is TGTGCCAGCAGTGAGGAGGGTTATCAGCCCCAGCATTTT.

This clone occurred once. The chain recombines TRBV5-1 with TRBJ1-1; TRBD1 is a possible D gene (6 bases). CDR1 and CDR2 from the germline V gene are SGHRS and YFSETQ. The CDR3 sequence is 16 residues long. V was trimmed by 1 base and J by 4 bases, leaving 17 bases between them. CDR3 bases: TGCGCCAGCAGCTTGTCCCAAGACAGGCTCGGCACTGAAGCTTTCTTT. It is translated as CASSLSQDRLGTEAFF.

The gene calls are TRBV13 and TRBJ2-7; the D gene is possibly TRBD1 (5 bases). Trimming left V 1 base short and J 3 bases short, with 10 bases between. The CDR3 is 14 amino acids. The V gene's germline CDR1 is PRHDT and CDR2 FYEKMQ (reference sequence). The CDR3 nucleotides read TGTGCCAGCAGCTTAGAGGCAGGGAACTACGAGCAGTACTTC. Amino acid sequence: CASSLEAGNYEQYF.

The table lists this clone with many counts. The gene calls are TRBV5-1 and TRBJ2-5; D call uncertain. Trimming shortened V by 1 base and J by 5 bases, and 3 bases separated the two germline ends. CDR1 SGHRS and CDR2 YFSETQ come from the germline V gene. The CDR3 spans 11 residues. As DNA, the CDR3 is TGCGCCAGCAGCTTGCGGGAGACCCAGTACTTC. It is translated as CASSLRETQYF.

V and J are TRBV11-2 and TRBJ1-6, with D unclear. The V gene's germline CDR1 is SGHAT and CDR2 FQNNGV. With 2 bases removed from V and 8 bases from J, the gap between germline ends came to 7 bases. The CDR3 is 13 residues long. Here the CDR3 DNA reads TGTGCCAGCAGCTTAACGAGGGATTCACCCCTCCACTTT. Translated, it gives CASSLTRDSPLHF.

V usage is TRBV7-9 and J usage is TRBJ1-1; TRBD1 agrees at 8 bases. This CDR3 has 12 residues. With 2 bases clipped from V and 10 bases from J, the junction kept 3 bases outside the gene matches. Per the germline V gene, CDR1 is SEHNR and CDR2 is FQNEAQ (reference sequence). CDR3 sequence (DNA): TGTGCCAGCAGCTTATCCCAGGGGGCAGCTTTCTTT. Residues: CASSLSQGAAFF.

This chain connects TRBV15 to TRBJ2-5; 13 nucleotides match TRBD2. The CDR3 length is 15 residues. The germline gives CDR1 LNHNV, CDR2 YYDKDF (reference sequence). V trimming: 3 bases; J trimming: 3 bases; junction bases outside the gene matches: 1. CDR3 loop: CATSSGLAGEETQYF. DNA of the CDR3: TGTGCCACCAGCAGTGGACTAGCGGGAGAAGAGACCCAGTACTTC.

V and J are TRBV29-1 and TRBJ2-1; 10 bases align to TRBD2. Germline lookup yields CDR1 SQVTM and CDR2 ANQGSEA. Trimming at V came to 4 bases and at J to 8 bases, leaving 17 bases not matched to a gene. CDR3 length equals 17 residues. CDR3 nucleotide sequence: TGCAGCGTTGTATTCTATGGTTGGCTAGCGGGAGATTATGAGCAGTTCTTC. The encoded protein is CSVVFYGWLAGDYEQFF.

The chain uses TRBV27 and TRBJ1-4; no firm D call. Germline values: CDR1 MNHEY, CDR2 SMNVEV (reference sequence). The CDR3 extends over 15 amino acids. Trimming removed 6 bases from V and 3 bases from J, with 14 bases in between. The CDR3 nucleotides read TGTGCCAGCAGCCCCGCAGGTCGCCCTAATGAAAAACTGTTTTTT. Amino acid sequence: CASSPAGRPNEKLFF.

In the case of this clone: This sample includes further DNA sequences coding for the same CDR3. CDR3 protein: CAWSVRGGQETQYF. Written as DNA, the CDR3 is TGTGCCTGGAGTGTACGAGGGGGCCAAGAGACCCAGTACTTC. The V gene is TRBV30, the J gene TRBJ2-5, with TRBD1 as a possible D gene (6 bases). From germline, CDR1 is GTSNPN and CDR2 SVGIG (reference sequence). This CDR3 region has 14 residues. Trimming removed 0 bases from V and 1 base from J, with 9 bases in between.

V is TRBV30 and J is TRBJ1-2, with unresolved D. The CDR3 loop spans 11 amino acids. The ends were cut back, 4 bases at V and 5 bases at J, with 8 bases in the middle. Looked up from germline, CDR1 is GTSNPN and CDR2 is SVGIG (reference sequence). CDR3 nucleotides: TGTGCCTGGAATGGCTTATATGGCTACACCTTC. This encodes CAWNGLYGYTF.

The V and J genes are TRBV5-4 and TRBJ2-1; 12 positions match TRBD2. The CDR3 totals 16 residues. Germline CDR1 is SGHNT and CDR2 is YYREEE (reference sequence). J lost 7 bases, V lost 3 bases, and 8 bases had no gene match. CDR3 amino acids: CASSSLAGGPGNEQFF. CDR3 DNA: TGTGCCAGCAGCTCCCTAGCGGGGGGGCCTGGTAATGAGCAGTTCTTC.

The V and J genes are TRBV7-6 and TRBJ1-1; D possibly corresponds to TRBD1 (5 bases). This CDR3 contains 13 residues. Trimming took 2 bases from V and 7 from J, leaving 11 bases between them. CDR1 and CDR2 (germline): SGHVS, FNYEAQ. Written as DNA, the CDR3 is TGTGCCAGCAGCTTAAGGACCGGGGGTGAAGCTTTCTTT. As protein: CASSLRTGGEAFF.

The V call is TRBV7-9, the J call TRBJ2-1, with TRBD1 matching 7 bases. The CDR3 spans 15 residues. The germline V gene encodes CDR1 SEHNR and CDR2 FQNEAQ (reference sequence). J gave up 5 bases and V 5 bases, and 9 bases lay outside the gene matches. CDR3 region: CASSLDRVDHNEQFF. The CDR3, as DNA: TGTGCCAGCAGCCTAGACAGGGTGGACCACAATGAGCAGTTCTTC.

This chain links TRBV10-3 with TRBJ1-1, with TRBD1 identical over 10 bases. Germline values: CDR1 ENHRY, CDR2 SYGVKD. J gave up 4 bases and V 6 bases, and 8 bases lay outside the gene matches. The CDR3 length is 15 residues. The CDR3 coding sequence is TGTGCCATCAGCCCAATGACAGGGGGCATCACTGAAGCTTTCTTT. Translating it yields CAISPMTGGITEAFF.

The V call is TRBV15, the J call TRBJ2-2, with 9 bases fitting TRBD1. The CDR3 sequence is 17 residues long. Germline CDR1 is LNHNV and CDR2 is YYDKDF (reference sequence). V lost 2 bases to trimming and J lost 2 bases; unmatched junction nucleotides: 6. As DNA, the CDR3 is TGTGCCACCAGCAGATGGGCGGGACAGGGTAACACCGGGGAGCTGTTTTTT. Amino acid sequence: CATSRWAGQGNTGELFF.

This chain connects TRBV11-2 to TRBJ2-3; possibly TRBD2 for D (5 bases). Deletions cut 0 bases from V and 7 bases from J, with 8 bases between. The germline gives CDR1 SGHAT, CDR2 FQNNGV. This CDR3 comprises 13 residues. The DNA of the CDR3 is TGTGCCAGCAGCTTAGAAAGCGGAAATACGCAGTATTTT. It translates to CASSLESGNTQYF. The full variable domain, completed using reference TRBV11-2 and TRBJ2-3, is EAGVAQSPRYKIIEKRQSVAFWCNPISGHATLYWYQQILGQGPKLLIQFQNNGVVDDSQLPKDRFSAERLKGVDSTLKIQPAKLEDSAVYLCASSLESGNTQYFGPGTRLTVL.

The rearrangement links TRBV9 to TRBJ1-3; D is unclear. Between the trimmed V and J ends, which lost 0 bases and 0 bases, there was a span of 13 bases. The germline V gene has CDR1 SGDLS and CDR2 YYNGEE. This CDR3 spans 17 amino acids. In DNA, the CDR3 is TGTGCCAGCAGCGTAGGGGCAGCCACCACCTCTGGAAACACCATATATTTT. Translating it yields CASSVGAATTSGNTIYF.

This clone was observed a few times. The chain is built from TRBV4-1 and TRBJ1-2, with TRBD1 matching over 8 bases. The CDR3 loop spans 15 amino acids. V trimming: 1 base; J trimming: 2 bases; junction bases outside the gene matches: 3. Germline V gives CDR1 MGHRA, CDR2 YSYEKL. CDR3 region: CASSQGDRWNYGYTF. The CDR3 nucleotides are TGCGCCAGCAGCCAAGGGGACAGGTGGAACTATGGCTACACCTTC.

This chain links TRBV30 with TRBJ1-1; TRBD1 aligns across 10 bases. Germline V lookup: CDR1 GTSNPN, CDR2 SVGIG (reference sequence). This CDR3 comprises 15 residues. Trimming at V came to 3 bases and at J to 4 bases, leaving 8 bases not matched to a gene. The DNA for the CDR3 is TGTGCCTGGAGCTTGGGACAGGGGCTCGGCACTGAAGCTTTCTTT. It encodes CAWSLGQGLGTEAFF.

The chain couples TRBV30 to TRBJ2-1; D unresolved. V was cut by 1 base and J by 3 bases, with 16 bases left in between. Germline V gives CDR1 GTSNPN, CDR2 SVGIG (reference sequence). This CDR3 has 16 amino acids. DNA of the CDR3: TGTGCCTGGAGTGCACTCCGCCCGGGTCTCTACAATGAGCAGTTCTTC. This gives the protein CAWSALRPGLYNEQFF.

This clone occurred once. This chain connects TRBV6-5 to TRBJ2-1, with a weak D call TRBD2 (6 bases). The CDR3 contains 15 residues. V was clipped by 5 bases and J by 5 bases, with 16 bases between them. CDR1 and CDR2 from the germline V gene are MNHEY and SVGAGI. CDR3 nucleotides: TGTGCCAGCAGTCCCCGCCCGGGCGGGAACAATGAGCAGTTCTTC. Translating it yields CASSPRPGGNNEQFF.

V usage is TRBV2 and J usage is TRBJ1-2; D is uncertain. Germline V gene sequence: CDR1 SNHLY, CDR2 FYNNEI. Trimming cost V 3 bases and J 4 bases, with 30 bases left between them. The CDR3 is 20 residues long. The CDR3 DNA follows: TGTGCCAGCAGTGACCCGACTCCGCCCCTCCCGTCACAATTAATCTATGGCTACACCTTC. The encoded protein is CASSDPTPPLPSQLIYGYTF.

This sequence joins TRBV30 and TRBJ1-2, with 9 bases that match TRBD1. V was clipped by 8 bases and J by 4 bases; unmatched bases: 2. Germline V gene data show CDR1 as GTSNPN and CDR2 as SVGIG (reference sequence). The CDR3 consists of 11 residues. Here the CDR3 reads CAKDRGYGYTF. CDR3 DNA: TGTGCCAAGGACAGGGGCTATGGCTACACCTTC. The variable domain in full, completed from reference TRBV30 and TRBJ1-2, reads SQTIHQWPATLVQPVGSPLSLECTVEGTSNPNLYWYRQAAGRGLQLLFYSVGIGQISSEVPQNLSASRPQDRQFILSSKKLLLSDSGFYLCAKDRGYGYTFGSGTRLTVV.

This chain connects TRBV19 to TRBJ1-5, with 8 nucleotides matching TRBD1. The junction had 10 bases not matched to a gene; V was cut back by 10 bases and J by 5 bases. Germline loops: CDR1 LNHDA, CDR2 SQIVND (reference sequence). CDR3 length equals 14 residues. CDR3 nucleotide sequence: TGTGCCACCGGAGCCAGGGGGCTTCATCAGCCCCAGCATTTT. This gives the protein CATGARGLHQPQHF. Variable domain in full (rest from reference TRBV19 and TRBJ1-5): DGGITQSPKYLFRKEGQNVTLSCEQNLNHDAMYWYRQDPGQGLRLIYYSQIVNDFQKGDIAEGYSVSREKKESFPLTVTSAQKNPTAFYLCATGARGLHQPQHFGDGTRLSIL.

The chain employs TRBV11-2 and TRBJ2-5; D might be TRBD1 (6 bases). Trimming removed 6 bases from V and 0 bases from J, with 14 bases in between. Looked up from germline, CDR1 is SGHAT and CDR2 is FQNNGV. This CDR3 is 15 amino acids long. Here the CDR3 reads CASRPQGLYQETQYF. DNA for the CDR3: TGTGCCAGCAGGCCACAGGGATTGTACCAAGAGACCCAGTACTTC.

The rearrangement links TRBV6-5 to TRBJ1-2, with 7 positions matching TRBD1. Per germline, CDR1 MNHEY and CDR2 SVGAGI. This CDR3 is built from 15 residues. V lost 2 bases, J lost 3 bases, and 6 bases stayed unmatched. In DNA form, the CDR3 reads TGTGCCAGCAGTTACATCCCAGGGGGAGACTATGGCTACACCTTC. Protein sequence: CASSYIPGGDYGYTF.

V gene TRBV6-1 combines with J gene TRBJ2-7; D is unclear. The CDR3 totals 14 residues. The V end was cut by 5 bases, the J end by 4 bases, with 15 bases between. Germline V CDR1 and CDR2: MNHNS, SASEGT. CDR3 residues: CASSLSPRTYEQYF. The CDR3 coding sequence is TGTGCCAGCAGTTTATCTCCAAGAACTTACGAGCAGTACTTC.

V usage is TRBV27 and J usage is TRBJ1-1; tentatively, D is TRBD1 (5 bases). CDR3 length: 13 amino acids. Trimming shortened V by 5 bases and J by 3 bases, and 10 bases separated the two germline ends. Germline CDR1 reads MNHEY; CDR2 reads SMNVEV (reference sequence). CDR3 bases: TGTGCCAGCAGTGGCGGGGGGTACACTGAAGCTTTCTTT. The encoded protein is CASSGGGYTEAFF.

The sample holds one count of this clone. V is TRBV10-2 and J is TRBJ1-4; D remains unclear. CDR3 size: 14 residues. V was cut by 3 bases and J by 5 bases, with 10 bases left in between. The germline V gene has CDR1 WSHSY and CDR2 SAAADI. CDR3 in DNA: TGCGCCAGCAGTGATTGGCCGGAGAATGAAAAACTGTTTTTT. Its protein product is CASSDWPENEKLFF.

Notes on this clone: This specimen includes other DNA sequences encoding the same CDR3. The chain uses TRBV4-2 and TRBJ2-1; 11 bases fit TRBD2. The germline V gene encodes CDR1 LGHNA and CDR2 YNFKEQ. The CDR3 sequence is 16 residues long. Losses at the gene ends were 0 bases for V and 10 bases for J; bases not matched to a gene: 8. The CDR3 protein is CASSQDITSGSWEQFF. The CDR3 DNA is TGTGCCAGCAGCCAAGATATAACTAGCGGGAGTTGGGAGCAGTTCTTC.

The chain combines TRBV10-2 with TRBJ1-1; D is unresolved. V lost 0 bases and J 1 base, leaving 9 bases between the germline ends. The germline V gene encodes CDR1 WSHSY and CDR2 SAAADI. The CDR3 covers 15 residues. The CDR3 DNA is TGCGCCAGCAGTGAGTCGGGCAGCCAGAACACTGAAGCTTTCTTT. Its translation: CASSESGSQNTEAFF.